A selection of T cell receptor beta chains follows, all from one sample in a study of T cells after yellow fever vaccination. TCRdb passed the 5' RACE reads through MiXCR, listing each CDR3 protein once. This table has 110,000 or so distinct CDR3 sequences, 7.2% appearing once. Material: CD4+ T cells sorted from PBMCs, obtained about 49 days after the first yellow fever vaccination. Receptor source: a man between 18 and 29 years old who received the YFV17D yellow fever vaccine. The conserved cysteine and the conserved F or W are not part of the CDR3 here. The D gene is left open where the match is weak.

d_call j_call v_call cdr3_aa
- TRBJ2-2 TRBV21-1 ASSTPLAGANTGELF
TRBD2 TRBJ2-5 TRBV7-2 ASSAGTSTETQY
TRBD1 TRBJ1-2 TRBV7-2 ASSLGQGTGGYT
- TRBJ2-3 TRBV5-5 ASSWRGLAWSDTQY
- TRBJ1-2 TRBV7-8 ASSLAPGDYGYT
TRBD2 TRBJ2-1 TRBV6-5 ASRYRAGGSNEQF
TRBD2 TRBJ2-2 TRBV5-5 ASSFGIGLAITGELF
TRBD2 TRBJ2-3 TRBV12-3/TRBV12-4 ASSFGASGPDTQY
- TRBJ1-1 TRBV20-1 SVGGLNTEAF
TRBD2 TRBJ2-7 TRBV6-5 ASSYPSGGGYYEQY
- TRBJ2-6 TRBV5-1 ASSLVSGANVLT
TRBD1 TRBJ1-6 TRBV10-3 AISTGDNSPLH
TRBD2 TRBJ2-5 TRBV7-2 ASSWGGGTQETQY
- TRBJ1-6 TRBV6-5 ASSYSLGDSYNSPLH
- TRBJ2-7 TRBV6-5 ASSYSHGVGVYEQY
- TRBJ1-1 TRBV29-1 SGSGPNTEAF
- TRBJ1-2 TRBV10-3 AISVGAYGYT
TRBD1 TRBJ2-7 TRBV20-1 SASAGGTGFSYEQY
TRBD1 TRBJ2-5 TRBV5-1 ASSLQGQGLTETQY
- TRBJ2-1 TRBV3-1 ASSLRTRRYNEQF
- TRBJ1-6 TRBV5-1 ASSLAAEGRGRSPLH
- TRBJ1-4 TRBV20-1 SVYRAANEKLF
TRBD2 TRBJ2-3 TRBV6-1 ASSRGLAGGWTDTQY
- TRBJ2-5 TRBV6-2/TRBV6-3 ASSPREEKETQY
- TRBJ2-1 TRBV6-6 ASSAGLYNEQF
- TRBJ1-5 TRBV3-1 ASSHGGPYSNQPQH
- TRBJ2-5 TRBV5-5 ASSLVQQETQY
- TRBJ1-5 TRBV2 ASSPLERQPQH
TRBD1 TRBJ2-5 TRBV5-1 ASSARTGTETQY
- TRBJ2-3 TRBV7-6 ASSLALGLADTQY
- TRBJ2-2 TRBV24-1 ATSDVSSGTTNTGELF
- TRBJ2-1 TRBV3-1 ASSQSVDNEQF
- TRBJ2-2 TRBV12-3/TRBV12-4 ASRPWGGDTGELF
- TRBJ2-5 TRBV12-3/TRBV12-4 ASSLAHTGTWETQY
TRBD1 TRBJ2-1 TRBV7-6 ASSRGPGTGIVREQF
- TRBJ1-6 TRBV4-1 ASRPPGIESPLH
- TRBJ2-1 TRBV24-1 ATSDFLFGQF
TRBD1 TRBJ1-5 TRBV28 ASSRDRGGNQPQH
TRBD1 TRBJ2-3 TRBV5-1 ASSLGTGVVDTQY
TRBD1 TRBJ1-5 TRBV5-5 ASSGTGDWNQPQH